The following is a TCR beta chain sequence with its context. It lacks a known antigen. The input lacks base qualities; no much larger clone sits a single base away. TCRbeta CDR3 regions were amplified from genomic DNA using the immunoSEQ Assay, a bias-controlled multiplex PCR. The study's own analysis went as follows. Nucleated cell counts per sample were estimated from amplification of reference gene primers within the assay. To quantify the absolute abundance of each unique TCRbeta CDR3 rearrangement, sequence reads were collapsed and filtered. Productive Simpson clonality was computed per sample as the square root of Simpson's diversity index over productive rearrangements. The source is immuneACCESS, and TCRdb retained only in-frame sequences with V and J called. Part of the clones is not carried over; for the studies checked, unresolved V genes explain less than half of this, and the remainder is unexplained. That table supplies the V and J calls and clone size; D and trimming were determined from the DNA. This sample holds 160,000 or so clones; about 80% were observed only once. The ten largest account for roughly 3.4% of the sample.

These data belong to a study of blood T cell repertoires in COVID-19 (dated by TCRdb to 2018 to 2021). Background on the whole study: The collaborator samples originated in the United States, Italy and Spain and spanned the acute and convalescent phases of COVID-19. The material from the prospective study consisted of cDNA or gDNA derived from T cells, B-cell-depleted T cells, or PBMCs. HLA class I and class II types, where available, came from metadata supplied by the sample provider rather than from assay-based typing. The repertoires were released in a freely available public database intended as a resource for research on the immune response to SARS-CoV-2. The sample metadata nearly always contained a de-identified subject ID, COVID-19 status, age in years and sex. Subjects who had been exposed to COVID-19, were actively infected with it, or had recovered from it provided the deeply sampled blood TCRbeta repertoires that made up the dataset. The samples were drawn from the first 160 participants of the ongoing ImmuneRACE study and from 950 to 1,500 subjects provided by 6 global collaborators. The paper as a whole reports these results and caveats: Clinical and demographic metadata were provided uncurated, with the amount varying by source and participant.

V loses 4 bases, J loses 2 bases, and the germline ends lie 12 bases apart. For CDR1 and CDR2, the germline V gene lists SGHTA and FQGNSA. The CDR3, from cysteine to phenylalanine, totals 14 residues. The entry retains the CDR3 DNA only, 42 bases that are in frame from base 1. Enrolling through a virtual design, the prospective study's participants ranged in age from about 18 to 89 years and lived across around 25 United States geographic areas. In the prospective study, participants were assigned to cohorts based on the clinical history participants reported in a screening survey and a study questionnaire. Recovered participants in ImmuneRACE Cohort 3 were defined by two consecutive negative NP/OP PCR tests, clearance by a healthcare professional, or resolution of symptoms. Each participant in the prospective study had whole blood, serum and a nasopharyngeal or oropharyngeal swab collected by mobile phlebotomists. Prospective study participants could optionally give additional blood draws and questionnaires over an approximately two-month period. Before DNA extraction, blood samples from the prospective study were shipped at room temperature or frozen.

Specimen: PBMCs or T cells enriched from blood (not recorded which). The V gene is TRBV7-2 and the J gene is TRBJ2-7, and perhaps TRBD2 as D gene, on 6 matching bases. The clonotype comes from a woman aged 55-75 years who had recovered from COVID-19. The encoded CDR3 is CASSSLAGTYEQYF. In nucleotide form, the sequence is TGTGCCAGCAGCTCCCTGGCGGGGACCTACGAGCAGTACTTC.